Listed here are 8 T cell receptor beta chains from one sample, sequenced in a study of blood T cell repertoires in COVID-19. Data came from immunoSEQ multiplex PCR; TCRdb stores just in-frame clones and leaves some out. Here the sample spans about 200,000 clones, around 84% being singletons. The sequenced material came from peripheral blood. These receptors were obtained from a woman older than 75 with acute or convalescent COVID-19.

This clone appeared a few times. This chain joins TRBV6-5 and TRBJ1-5; D is undetermined. The V end lost 8 bases, the J end lost 0 bases, and 14 bases lay between the germline ends. CDR3 length equals 15 residues. CDR1 MNHEY and CDR2 SVGAGI come from the germline V gene. This chain's CDR3 is CASRTSVNSNQPQHF. As DNA, the CDR3 is TGTGCCAGCCGTACGTCAGTCAATAGCAATCAGCCCCAGCATTTT.

This clone was recorded a few times. The gene calls are TRBV5-1 and TRBJ1-4; unclear D gene. The CDR3 runs to 15 residues. Trimming shortened V by 2 bases and J by 6 bases, and 14 bases separated the two germline ends. Germline assignment: CDR1 SGHRS and CDR2 YFSETQ. The CDR3 protein is CASSFGGARDEKLFF. The CDR3 DNA sequence: TGCGCCAGCAGCTTTGGAGGAGCTCGGGATGAAAAACTGTTTTTT.

V usage is TRBV29-1 and J usage is TRBJ1-1; TRBD1 matches at 8 bases. With V trimmed by 8 bases and J by 3 bases, 11 bases remained unmatched. The CDR3 sequence is 14 residues long. The germline V gene encodes CDR1 SQVTM and CDR2 ANQGSEA. The CDR3 DNA follows: TGCAGCCTGTGGGCAGGGGGCATACACACTGAAGCTTTCTTT. Translation gives CSLWAGGIHTEAFF.

The J gene is TRBJ2-5, the V gene TRBV19; 7 bases agree with TRBD1. The trim removed 3 bases at V and 5 bases at J, leaving 6 bases unmatched. This CDR3 is 14 amino acids long. Germline V gives CDR1 LNHDA, CDR2 SQIVND (reference sequence). The CDR3 bases are TGTGCCAGTAGTATCAGACAGGGTTGGGAGACCCAGTACTTC. Residues: CASSIRQGWETQYF.

The sample holds a few counts of this clone. The DNA of the CDR3 is TGTGCCACCCAACCCCTCTCACAGGGGGGTAATTCACCCCTCCACTTT. Translated, it gives CATQPLSQGGNSPLHF. V is TRBV19 and J is TRBJ1-6, with TRBD1 matching over 8 bases. From germline, CDR1 is LNHDA and CDR2 SQIVND (reference sequence). There are 16 residues in the CDR3. V dropped 10 bases and J dropped 6; count of bases not matched to a gene: 14.

The chain recombines TRBV5-1 with TRBJ1-1; no definite D call. The CDR3 totals 15 residues. V lost 3 bases, J lost 2 bases, and 14 bases lay in between. CDR1 SGHRS and CDR2 YFSETQ come from the germline V gene. The chain's CDR3 is CASSSIVAGNTEAFF. CDR3 DNA sequence: TGCGCCAGCAGCTCGATTGTCGCAGGAAACACTGAAGCTTTCTTT. The full variable domain, in which reference TRBV5-1 and TRBJ1-1 provide the parts outside the CDR3, is KAGVTQTPRYLIKTRGQQVTLSCSPISGHRSVSWYQQTPGQGLQFLFEYFSETQRNKGNFPGRFSGRQFSNSRSEMNVSTLELGDSALYLCASSSIVAGNTEAFFGQGTRLTVV.

The V call is TRBV6-5, the J call TRBJ1-5; perhaps TRBD1 as D (6 bases). The CDR3 length is 15 residues. V dropped 2 bases and J dropped 11 bases, with 19 bases sitting between them. Germline-derived CDR1 and CDR2 are MNHEY and SVGAGI. CDR3 bases: TGTGCCAGCAGTTACGCTTACGGGACATTCGGGGCCCAGCATTTT. Its translation is CASSYAYGTFGAQHF.

The rearrangement links TRBV7-2 to TRBJ2-7; TRBD2 is a possible D gene (5 bases). V was trimmed by 7 bases and J by 0 bases, leaving 16 bases between them. The CDR3 loop spans 15 amino acids. Germline V gene sequence: CDR1 SGHTA, CDR2 FQGNSA. The CDR3 DNA sequence: TGTGCCAGCACCAAAAAAAGGCGGGCCTCCTACGAGCAGTACTTC. Translation gives CASTKKRRASYEQYF.